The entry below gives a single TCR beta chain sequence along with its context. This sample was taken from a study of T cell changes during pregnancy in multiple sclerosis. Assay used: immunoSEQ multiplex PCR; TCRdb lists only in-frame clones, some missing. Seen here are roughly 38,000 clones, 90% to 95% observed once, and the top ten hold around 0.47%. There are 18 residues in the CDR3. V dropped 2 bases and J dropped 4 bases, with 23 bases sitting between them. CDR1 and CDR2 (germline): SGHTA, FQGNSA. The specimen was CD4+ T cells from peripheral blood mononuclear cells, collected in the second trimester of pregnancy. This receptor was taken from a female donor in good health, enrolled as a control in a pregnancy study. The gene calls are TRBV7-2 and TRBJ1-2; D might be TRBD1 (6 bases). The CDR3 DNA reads TGTGCCAGCAGCTTATCTATGTGGGGGCTACGAGAGGGCTATGGCTACACCTTC. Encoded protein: CASSLSMWGLREGYGYTF. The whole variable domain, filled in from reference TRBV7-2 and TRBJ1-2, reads GAGVSQSPSNKVTEKGKDVELRCDPISGHTALYWYRQSLGQGLEFLIYFQGNSAPDKSGLPSDRFSAERTGGSVSTLTIQRTQQEDSAVYLCASSLSMWGLREGYGYTFGSGTRLTVV.